The present T cell receptor (beta chain) was sequenced within a study of blood T cell repertoires in COVID-19. Looking at the study overall: The United States, Italy and Spain were the sources of the acute and convalescent COVID-19 samples. Nucleic acid was either cDNA or gDNA, and it came from T cells, B-cell-depleted T cells, or PBMCs.

How the authors handled the data: Reference gene primers were amplified, and this amplification served to estimate nucleated cell counts. The data were produced by immunoSEQ multiplex PCR, yet TCRdb's version contains in-frame clones alone and is incomplete. V and J calls and clone size come straight from that table; D and trimming were deduced from the DNA. Of about 120,000 clones in the sample, around 79% are singletons; the top ten hold approximately 2.5%. The CDR3 loop spans 16 amino acids. The ends lost 5 bases at V and 2 bases at J; junction bases unmatched: 9. Germline V CDR1 and CDR2: LNHDA, SQIVND (reference sequence).

The sample comprised peripheral blood. This clonotype was obtained from a man aged 70-80 years with acute or convalescent COVID-19. V is TRBV19 and J is TRBJ1-5; TRBD1 aligns across 7 bases. CDR3 DNA sequence: TGTGCCAGTAGTCCCCCGACAGGGTTAGGCAATCAGCCCCAGCATTTT. Translating it yields CASSPPTGLGNQPQHF.